The clone carrying this T cell receptor beta chain was observed at least ten times. What it recognizes is unknown. This sample was included in a study of early T cells in non-severe SARS-CoV-2 infection. Overall study context: Bulk RNA isolated from unsorted whole blood underwent sequencing; chains were not paired. Overall study findings and caveats: VDJdb-based annotation leaned toward anti-spike CD8 responses and missed private and CD4 specificities.

CDR3 length: 17 residues. Per germline, CDR1 LGHNA and CDR2 YSLEER. V lost 4 bases to trimming and J lost 4 bases; unmatched junction nucleotides: 6. TCRdb redid the calling of the 5' RACE reads with MiXCR, one entry per CDR3 protein. Of 30,000 or so distinct CDR3 sequences listed, 6.6% are singletons. The chain carries TRBV4-3 and TRBJ2-2; 13 bases fit TRBD2. Input material: whole blood. This TCR was sampled from an adult who was a healthcare worker with PCR-confirmed SARS-CoV-2 infection or an uninfected control (not recorded which). CDR3 region: CASSPRTSGSGTGELFF. The CDR3 nucleotides are TGCGCCAGCAGCCCGCGGACTAGCGGGAGTGGCACCGGGGAGCTGTTTTTT.